The 32 T cell receptor beta chains below come from one sample, sequenced in a study of T cell responses to AZD1222 COVID-19 vaccine. The table came from immunoSEQ multiplex PCR; TCRdb's copy has only in-frame clones and leaves some out. The sample consists of just under 100,000 clones, about 88% of them appearing once. The source was peripheral blood, collected on day 0 of AZD1222 vaccination. The receptor set was obtained from an adult in good health.

V gene TRBV24-1 combines with J gene TRBJ2-1; no clear D gene. CDR1 KGHDR and CDR2 SFDVKD come from the germline V gene. The CDR3 contains 16 residues. Trimming took off 3 bases at V and 0 bases at J, with 11 bases between the two ends. The CDR3: CATSDPTPGSYNEQFF. CDR3 sequence (DNA): TGTGCCACCAGTGATCCGACCCCTGGCTCCTACAATGAGCAGTTCTTC.

Of note for this clone: Distinct nucleotide sequences in the sample also encode this CDR3. The V and J genes are TRBV6-5 and TRBJ1-5; TRBD1 matches 9 bases. J lost 1 base, V lost 5 bases, and 3 bases had no gene match. CDR3 length: 15 residues. From germline, CDR1 is MNHEY and CDR2 SVGAGI. The CDR3 here is CASSPGTGSNQPQHF. The CDR3 bases are TGTGCCAGCAGTCCCGGGACAGGGAGCAATCAGCCCCAGCATTTT.

The genes are TRBV6-5 and TRBJ2-1; D uncertain. This CDR3 is built from 11 residues. Trimming removed 5 bases from V and 8 bases from J, with 7 bases in between. CDR1 and CDR2 from the germline V gene are MNHEY and SVGAGI. CDR3 sequence: CASSRVDEQFF. In DNA form, the CDR3 reads TGTGCCAGCAGTAGGGTGGATGAGCAGTTCTTC.

J is TRBJ2-7 and V is TRBV6-2 or TRBV6-3; 10 bases fit TRBD1. Germline V gene data show CDR1 as MNHEY and CDR2 as SVGEGT. The CDR3 runs to 14 residues. Trimming at V came to 6 bases and at J to 5 bases, leaving 7 bases not matched to a gene. CDR3 DNA: TGTGCCAGCAGCTCTCGGACAGGGGGAAACGAGCAGTACTTC. Amino acid sequence: CASSSRTGGNEQYF.

This clone was counted once. The chain uses TRBV15 and TRBJ2-7; no clear D. V lost 0 bases, J lost 6 bases, and 6 bases lay in between. Germline CDR1 LNHNV, CDR2 YYDKDF (reference sequence). This CDR3 comprises 12 residues. The CDR3 spells CATSRDRTEQYF. Written as DNA, the CDR3 is TGTGCCACCAGCAGAGATCGCACCGAGCAGTACTTC. The full variable domain, its missing parts supplied by reference TRBV15 and TRBJ2-7, is DAMVIQNPRYQVTQFGKPVTLSCSQTLNHNVMYWYQQKSSQAPKLLFHYYDKDFNNEADTPDNFQSRRPNTSFCFLDIRSPGLGDTAMYLCATSRDRTEQYFGPGTRLTVT.

The V gene is TRBV6-5, the J gene TRBJ1-1; a possible D gene is TRBD1 (5 bases). V lost 6 bases, J lost 0 bases, and 14 bases lay in between. The CDR3 spans 15 residues. Germline V lookup: CDR1 MNHEY, CDR2 SVGAGI. CDR3 amino acids: CASSSRGDVNTEAFF. DNA of the CDR3: TGTGCCAGCAGCTCCCGAGGGGACGTGAACACTGAAGCTTTCTTT.

The chain is built from TRBV12-3 or TRBV12-4 and TRBJ1-1; D remains ambiguous. The CDR3 runs 13 residues. V lost 1 base, J lost 2 bases, and 5 bases lay in between. The CDR3 bases are TGTGCCAGCAGTTTAGGGGCCAACACTGAAGCTTTCTTT. This codes for CASSLGANTEAFF.

The rearrangement links TRBV5-1 to TRBJ2-5; a weak D match, TRBD2 (5 bases). The CDR3 contains 14 residues. The V gene lost 6 bases and the J gene lost 5 bases, with 17 bases spanning the gap. The germline CDR1 and CDR2 sequences are SGHRS and YFSETQ. The CDR3 bases are TGCGCCAGCACGGACGGAGGTATAGGGGAGACCCAGTACTTC. As protein: CASTDGGIGETQYF.

This clone has a single count. This chain connects TRBV6-1 to TRBJ2-2; D is uncertain. The CDR3 spans 16 residues. Germline V lookup: CDR1 MNHNS, CDR2 SASEGT. The V end was cut by 3 bases, the J end by 6 bases, with 17 bases between. The CDR3 sequence: CASSDSLVLLSGELFF. The CDR3 nucleotides read TGTGCCAGCAGTGATAGCCTTGTTTTGTTGTCCGGGGAGCTGTTTTTT.

The chain employs TRBV11-3 and TRBJ2-1; 8 bases are shared with TRBD2. The germline CDR1 and CDR2 sequences are SGHNT and YENEEA. This CDR3 has 14 residues. V was clipped by 10 bases and J by 0 bases; unmatched bases: 5. Here the CDR3 reads CAISRGASYNEQFF. DNA of the CDR3: TGTGCCATTTCGCGGGGGGCCTCCTACAATGAGCAGTTCTTC.

The chain couples TRBV30 to TRBJ2-4, with a tentative D call TRBD1 (5 bases). Germline V gene data show CDR1 as GTSNPN and CDR2 as SVGIG (reference sequence). The CDR3 is made up of 13 amino acids. Trimming cost V 2 bases and J 12 bases, with 17 bases left between them. Here the CDR3 DNA reads TGTGCCTGGAGTCCTCAAGTGCGACAGACTCAGTACTTC. Protein: CAWSPQVRQTQYF.

The genes are TRBV3-1 (or the pseudogene TRBV3-2) and TRBJ2-2; 9 bases line up with TRBD1. Germline CDR1 and CDR2: LGHDT and YNNKEL (reference sequence). Trimming at V came to 4 bases and at J to 4 bases, leaving 7 bases not matched to a gene. The length of the CDR3 is 16 residues. DNA for the CDR3: TGTGCCAGCAGCCCGGGACAGGGACACCTCACCGGGGAGCTGTTTTTT. As protein: CASSPGQGHLTGELFF.

The rearrangement links TRBV19 to TRBJ2-2; D gene uncertain. The CDR3 spans 13 residues. The V gene lost 6 bases and the J gene lost 1 base, with 6 bases spanning the gap. Per germline, CDR1 LNHDA and CDR2 SQIVND (reference sequence). The CDR3 nucleotides are TGTGCCAGTAGACCGAGGAACACCGGGGAGCTGTTTTTT. It specifies CASRPRNTGELFF.

This clone was detected once. The chain uses TRBV7-8 and TRBJ1-2; D uncertain. Trimming pared 4 bases from V and 2 bases from J, leaving 14 bases between. This CDR3 has 15 amino acids. Germline V gives CDR1 SGHVS, CDR2 FQNEAQ. The CDR3 spells CASSYGSSPNYGYTF. Here the CDR3 DNA reads TGTGCCAGCAGCTATGGTTCCTCCCCAAACTATGGCTACACCTTC. Based on the CDR3 plus reference TRBV7-8 and TRBJ1-2, the full variable domain is GAGVSQSPRYKVAKRGQDVALRCDPISGHVSLFWYQQALGQGPEFLTYFQNEAQLDKSGLPSDRFFAERPEGSVSTLKIQRTQQEDSAVYLCASSYGSSPNYGYTFGSGTRLTVV.

V is TRBV28 and J is TRBJ1-1, with D tentatively TRBD1 (5 bases). Germline V gene lookup returns CDR1 MDHEN and CDR2 SYDVKM. The CDR3 is 12 amino acids. V was pared by 2 bases and J by 7 bases, with 8 bases between. The CDR3 DNA reads TGTGCCAGCAGTTTACGGGGCGGTGAAGCTTTCTTT. Protein sequence: CASSLRGGEAFF.

This clone was seen just once. The CDR3 reads CASSLTPAHGYTF. DNA for the CDR3: TGTGCCAGCAGCTTAACTCCGGCCCATGGCTACACCTTC. The chain links TRBV7-2 to TRBJ1-2; no clear D. Germline CDR1 and CDR2: SGHTA and FQGNSA. Trimming removed 2 bases from V and 6 bases from J, with 10 bases in between. CDR3 length: 13 residues.

The chain recombines TRBV14 with TRBJ2-3; D call uncertain. The CDR3 is made up of 14 amino acids. The ends were cut back, 4 bases at V and 3 bases at J, with 11 bases in the middle. Per the germline V gene, CDR1 is SGHDN and CDR2 is FVKESK. CDR3 in DNA: TGTGCCAGCAGCCTCGTCGGCGGAACAGATACGCAGTATTTT. As protein: CASSLVGGTDTQYF.

The chain has TRBV2 and TRBJ1-5; D might be TRBD1 (5 bases). The CDR3 has 13 amino acids. Trimming took off 7 bases at V and 2 bases at J, with 9 bases between the two ends. From germline, CDR1 is SNHLY and CDR2 FYNNEI. DNA for the CDR3: TGTGCCAGCAAACAGGACGGCAATCAGCCCCAGCATTTT. Residues: CASKQDGNQPQHF.

V and J are TRBV11-2 and TRBJ1-1; no clear D gene. The V gene's germline CDR1 is SGHAT and CDR2 FQNNGV. The CDR3 loop spans 15 amino acids. V was cut by 5 bases and J by 0 bases, with 13 bases left in between. The CDR3 DNA reads as TGTGCCAGCAGCCAAAGACAAGGCCTGAACACTGAAGCTTTCTTT. This gives the protein CASSQRQGLNTEAFF.

The chain combines TRBV19 with TRBJ1-5, with D perhaps TRBD1 (5 bases). The CDR3 is 15 residues long. Per the germline V gene, CDR1 is LNHDA and CDR2 is SQIVND (reference sequence). The V gene lost 3 bases and the J gene lost 3 bases, with 12 bases spanning the gap. The CDR3 sequence is CASSMVRTNNQPQHF. CDR3 nucleotide sequence: TGTGCCAGTAGTATGGTCCGGACAAACAATCAGCCCCAGCATTTT.

The rearrangement uses TRBV4-1 and TRBJ1-1, with 7 bases identical to TRBD1. With V trimmed by 3 bases and J by 0 bases, 10 bases remained unmatched. From germline, CDR1 is MGHRA and CDR2 YSYEKL. This CDR3 region has 17 residues. The CDR3 loop reads CASSQPNRGLMNTEAFF. CDR3 in DNA: TGCGCCAGCAGCCAGCCCAACAGGGGCCTCATGAACACTGAAGCTTTCTTT.

The rearrangement links TRBV6-5 to TRBJ1-4, with D possibly being TRBD1 (5 bases). Trimming removed 6 bases from V and 6 bases from J, with 17 bases in between. Germline V gene lookup returns CDR1 MNHEY and CDR2 SVGAGI. The CDR3 runs 15 residues. CDR3 nucleotide sequence: TGTGCCAGCAGCGATCAGGGACGACTGGATGAAAAACTGTTTTTT. Encoded protein: CASSDQGRLDEKLFF.

This clone is a singleton in its sample. The chain is built from TRBV9 and TRBJ2-2; tentatively, D is TRBD2 (6 bases). The CDR3 has 15 amino acids. Germline values: CDR1 SGDLS, CDR2 YYNGEE. Between the trimmed V and J ends, which lost 4 bases and 0 bases, there was a span of 10 bases. The CDR3 coding sequence is TGTGCCAGCAGCCCGGACTATTCGAACACCGGGGAGCTGTTTTTT. This translates into CASSPDYSNTGELFF.

This clone was counted only a few times. This chain links TRBV30 with TRBJ1-6; perhaps TRBD1 as D (6 bases). The CDR3 covers 14 residues. Germline CDR1 and CDR2: GTSNPN and SVGIG (reference sequence). Trimming stripped 4 bases from V and 9 bases from J, with 16 bases between. The CDR3 here is CAWTVGGGGSPLHF. The CDR3, as DNA: TGTGCCTGGACCGTGGGAGGGGGGGGTTCACCCCTCCACTTT.

The chain links TRBV12-5 to TRBJ1-2; D not resolved. Germline loops: CDR1 LGHNT, CDR2 FRNRAP. CDR3 length equals 11 residues. V lost 6 bases to trimming and J lost 13 bases, with 15 bases between them. CDR3 bases: TGTGCTAGTGGGGCAGACGAGGTGTCCACCTTC. Translated: CASGADEVSTF.

V usage is TRBV19 and J usage is TRBJ1-4; tentative D call: TRBD1 (6 bases). The length of the CDR3 is 14 residues. Trimming removed 3 bases from V and 6 bases from J, with 11 bases in between. Germline CDR1 LNHDA, CDR2 SQIVND (reference sequence). CDR3 region: CASSIRGADEKLFF. The CDR3 DNA is TGTGCCAGTAGTATCCGGGGGGCTGATGAAAAACTGTTTTTT.

V gene TRBV14 combines with J gene TRBJ1-2, with 9 positions matching TRBD1. The V gene end was trimmed by 4 bases and the J gene end by 6 bases; junction bases not matched to a gene: 9. The CDR3 sequence is 15 residues long. CDR1 is SGHDN, CDR2 FVKESK, per germline. CDR3 loop: CASSPPGTGLHGYTF. CDR3 coding DNA: TGTGCCAGCAGCCCCCCTGGGACAGGGCTTCATGGCTACACCTTC. Supplemented by reference TRBV14 and TRBJ1-2, the full variable domain reads EAGVTQFPSHSVIEKGQTVTLRCDPISGHDNLYWYRRVMGKEIKFLLHFVKESKQDESGMPNNRFLAERTGGTYSTLKVQPAELEDSGVYFCASSPPGTGLHGYTFGSGTRLTVV.

The J gene is TRBJ1-6, the V gene TRBV27; D is possibly TRBD1 (6 bases). This CDR3 spans 14 amino acids. With 2 bases removed from V and 6 bases from J, the gap between germline ends came to 8 bases. Germline loops: CDR1 MNHEY, CDR2 SMNVEV (reference sequence). The CDR3 DNA sequence: TGTGCCAGCAGTTTAGGACAGATTAATTCACCCCTCCACTTT. Translating it yields CASSLGQINSPLHF.

The rearrangement links TRBV7-2 to TRBJ2-3, with D possibly being TRBD1 (5 bases). The CDR3 sequence is 14 residues long. The germline V and J ends were trimmed by 2 bases and 11 bases, with 17 bases remaining between them. The germline V gene has CDR1 SGHTA and CDR2 FQGNSA. The chain's CDR3 is CASSLSGWGLLQYF. CDR3 DNA sequence: TGTGCCAGCAGCTTATCCGGGTGGGGCCTTTTGCAGTATTTT. Full variable domain (rest looked up from reference TRBV7-2 and TRBJ2-3): GAGVSQSPSNKVTEKGKDVELRCDPISGHTALYWYRQSLGQGLEFLIYFQGNSAPDKSGLPSDRFSAERTGGSVSTLTIQRTQQEDSAVYLCASSLSGWGLLQYFGPGTRLTVL.

The chain employs TRBV7-2 and TRBJ2-3, with TRBD1 matching 9 bases. The germline gives CDR1 SGHTA, CDR2 FQGNSA. Trimming removed 5 bases from V and 5 bases from J; junction bases left unmatched: 8. This CDR3 contains 15 residues. The CDR3 here is CASSTRTGAGDTQYF. In DNA form, the CDR3 reads TGTGCCAGCAGCACGAGGACAGGGGCTGGAGATACGCAGTATTTT.

This clone was detected only a few times. This rearrangement joins TRBV5-5 to TRBJ2-7; D is unclear. The CDR3 runs 13 residues. V lost 0 bases and J lost 4, with 8 bases in between. The germline V gene encodes CDR1 SGHKS and CDR2 YYEKEE (reference sequence). CDR3 DNA: TGTGCCAGCAGCTTGGCAGGTAGATACGAGCAGTACTTC. It translates to CASSLAGRYEQYF.

The J gene is TRBJ2-1, the V gene TRBV30; a possible D gene is TRBD1 (6 bases). CDR1 is GTSNPN and CDR2 is SVGIG in the germline V gene (reference sequence). The CDR3 loop spans 15 amino acids. V lost 0 bases and J 2 bases, leaving 11 bases between the germline ends. The CDR3 spells CAWSVPAGAYNEQFF. The CDR3 nucleotides are TGTGCCTGGAGTGTACCGGCAGGGGCCTACAATGAGCAGTTCTTC.